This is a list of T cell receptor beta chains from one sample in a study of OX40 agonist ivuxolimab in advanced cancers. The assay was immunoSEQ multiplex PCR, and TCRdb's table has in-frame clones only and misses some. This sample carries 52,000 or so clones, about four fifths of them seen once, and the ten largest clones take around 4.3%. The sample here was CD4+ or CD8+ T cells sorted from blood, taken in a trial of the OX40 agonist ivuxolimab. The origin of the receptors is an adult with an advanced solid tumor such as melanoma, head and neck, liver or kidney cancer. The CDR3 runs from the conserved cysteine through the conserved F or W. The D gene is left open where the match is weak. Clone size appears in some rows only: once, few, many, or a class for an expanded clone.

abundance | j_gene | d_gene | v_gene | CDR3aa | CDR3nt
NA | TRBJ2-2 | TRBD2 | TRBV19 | CASSIMLAGNGELFF | TGTGCCAGTAGTATCATGCTAGCGGGGAACGGGGAGCTGTTTTTT
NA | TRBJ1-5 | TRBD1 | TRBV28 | CATNDRGNQPQHF | TGTGCCACCAACGACAGGGGCAATCAGCCCCAGCATTTT
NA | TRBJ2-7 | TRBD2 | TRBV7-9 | CASSYKAGGNEQYF | TGTGCCAGCAGCTATAAAGCGGGAGGCAACGAGCAGTACTTC
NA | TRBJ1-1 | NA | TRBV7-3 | CASSSPLTTEAFF | TGTGCCAGCAGTTCTCCGTTGACCACTGAAGCTTTCTTT
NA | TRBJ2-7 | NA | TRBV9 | CASSVDPWGGTMVEQYF | TGTGCCAGCAGCGTAGATCCCTGGGGTGGCACCATGGTCGAGCAGTACTTC
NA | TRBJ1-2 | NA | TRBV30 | CAWILERGVGYGYTF | TGTGCCTGGATCCTTGAGAGAGGGGTAGGCTATGGCTACACCTTC
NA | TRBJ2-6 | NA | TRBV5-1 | CASSFHSDSGANVLTF | TGCGCCAGCAGCTTTCACTCAGACTCTGGGGCCAACGTCCTGACTTTC
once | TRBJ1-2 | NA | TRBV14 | CASSQDLRANYGYTF | TGTGCCAGCAGCCAAGATCTCAGGGCGAACTATGGCTACACCTTC
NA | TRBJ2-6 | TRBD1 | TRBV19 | CASSRQGAGGANVLTF | TGTGCCAGTAGCCGACAGGGGGCGGGCGGGGCCAACGTCCTGACTTTC
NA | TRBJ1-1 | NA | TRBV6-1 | CASSEVRNTEAFF | TGTGCCAGCAGTGAGGTCAGGAACACTGAAGCTTTCTTT
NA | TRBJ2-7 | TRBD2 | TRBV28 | CASSQPSGVSYEQYF | TGTGCCAGCAGTCAACCTAGCGGGGTATCCTACGAGCAGTACTTC
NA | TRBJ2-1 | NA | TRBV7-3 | CASSRASGNYNEQFF | TGTGCCAGCAGCCGGGCCAGCGGAAACTACAATGAGCAGTTCTTC
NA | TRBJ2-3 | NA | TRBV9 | CASSALRDTQYF | TGTGCCAGCAGCGCCCTCCGAGATACGCAGTATTTT
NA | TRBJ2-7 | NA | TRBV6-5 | CASSSRGRYEQYF | TGTGCCAGCAGTTCAAGGGGACGCTACGAGCAGTACTTC
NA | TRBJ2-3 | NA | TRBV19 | CASSLVRGAGTDTQYF | TGTGCCAGTAGCCTCGTTCGAGGGGCGGGCACAGATACGCAGTATTTT
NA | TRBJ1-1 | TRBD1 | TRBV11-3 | CASSWGQDTEAFF | TGTGCCAGCAGCTGGGGACAGGACACTGAAGCTTTCTTT
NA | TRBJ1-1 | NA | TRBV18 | CASSPPSGGDTEAFF | TGTGCCAGCTCACCACCATCCGGGGGAGACACTGAAGCTTTCTTT
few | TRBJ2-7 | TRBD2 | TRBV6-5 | CASSPGLAGVYEQYF | TGTGCCAGCAGCCCCGGACTAGCGGGGGTCTACGAGCAGTACTTC
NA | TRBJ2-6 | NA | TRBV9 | CASASYSGANVLTF | TGTGCCAGCGCCAGTTACTCTGGGGCCAACGTCCTGACTTTC
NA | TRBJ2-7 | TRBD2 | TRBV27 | CASRWTSGSYEQYF | TGTGCCAGCAGGTGGACTAGCGGCTCCTACGAGCAGTACTTC
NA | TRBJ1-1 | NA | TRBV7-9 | CASSLRRGGTEAFF | TGTGCCAGCAGCTTAAGGCGAGGGGGCACTGAAGCTTTCTTT
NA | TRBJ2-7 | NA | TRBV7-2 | CASSFPGVREQYF | TGTGCCAGCAGCTTTCCAGGGGTCAGGGAGCAGTACTTC
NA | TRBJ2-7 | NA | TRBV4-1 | CASSREQGISSYEQYF | TGCGCCAGCAGCCGCGAACAGGGAATTAGCTCCTACGAGCAGTACTTC